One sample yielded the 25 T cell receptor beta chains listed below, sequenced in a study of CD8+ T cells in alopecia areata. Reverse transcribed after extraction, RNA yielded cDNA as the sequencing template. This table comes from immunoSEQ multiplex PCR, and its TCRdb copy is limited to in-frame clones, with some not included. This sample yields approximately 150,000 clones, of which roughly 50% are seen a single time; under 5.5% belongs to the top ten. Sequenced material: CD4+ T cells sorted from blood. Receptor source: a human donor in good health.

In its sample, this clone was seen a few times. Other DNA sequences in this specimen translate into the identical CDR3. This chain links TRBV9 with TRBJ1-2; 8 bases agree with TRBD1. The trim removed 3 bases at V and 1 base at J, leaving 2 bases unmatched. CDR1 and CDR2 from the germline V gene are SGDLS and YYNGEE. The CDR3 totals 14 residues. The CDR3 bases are TGTGCCAGCAGCGCAACAGGGGGTAACTATGGCTACACCTTC. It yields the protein CASSATGGNYGYTF. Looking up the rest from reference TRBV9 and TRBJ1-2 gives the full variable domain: DSGVTQTPKHLITATGQRVTLRCSPRSGDLSVYWYQQSLDQGLQFLIQYYNGEERAKGNILERFSAQQFPDLHSELNLSSLELGDSALYFCASSATGGNYGYTFGSGTRLTVV.

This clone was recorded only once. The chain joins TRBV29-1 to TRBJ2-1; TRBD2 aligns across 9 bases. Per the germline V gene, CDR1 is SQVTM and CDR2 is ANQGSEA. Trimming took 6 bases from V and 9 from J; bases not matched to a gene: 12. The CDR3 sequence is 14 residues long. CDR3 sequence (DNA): TGCAGCGTGGACGGGCGGGAGGGCACGCCTGAGCAGTTCTTC. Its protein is CSVDGREGTPEQFF.

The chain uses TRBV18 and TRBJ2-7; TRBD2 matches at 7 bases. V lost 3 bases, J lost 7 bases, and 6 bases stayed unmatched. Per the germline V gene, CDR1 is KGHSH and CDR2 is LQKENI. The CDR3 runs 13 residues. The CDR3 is CASSPGLADEQYF. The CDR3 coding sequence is TGTGCCAGCTCACCTGGGCTAGCGGATGAGCAGTACTTC. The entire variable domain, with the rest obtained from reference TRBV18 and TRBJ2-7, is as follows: NAGVMQNPRHLVRRRGQEARLRCSPMKGHSHVYWYRQLPEEGLKFMVYLQKENIIDESGMPKERFSAEFPKEGPSILRIQQVVRGDSAAYFCASSPGLADEQYFGPGTRLTVT.

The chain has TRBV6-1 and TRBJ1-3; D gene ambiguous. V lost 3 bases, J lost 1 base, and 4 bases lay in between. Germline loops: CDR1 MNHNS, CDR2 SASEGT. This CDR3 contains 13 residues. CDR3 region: CASSEQSGNTIYF. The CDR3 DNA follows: TGTGCCAGCAGTGAGCAGTCTGGAAACACCATATATTTT.

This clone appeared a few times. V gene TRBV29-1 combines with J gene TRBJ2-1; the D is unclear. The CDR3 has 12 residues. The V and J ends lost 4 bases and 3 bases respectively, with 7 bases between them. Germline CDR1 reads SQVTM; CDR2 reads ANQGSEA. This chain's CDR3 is CSVGVLYNEQFF. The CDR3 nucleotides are TGCAGCGTTGGCGTCCTCTACAATGAGCAGTTCTTC.

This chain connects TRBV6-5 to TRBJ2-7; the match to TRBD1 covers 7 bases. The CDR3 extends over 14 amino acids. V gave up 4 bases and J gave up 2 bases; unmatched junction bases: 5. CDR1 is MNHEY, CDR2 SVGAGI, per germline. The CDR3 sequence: CASSSSGQAYEQYF. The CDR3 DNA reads TGTGCCAGCAGTTCCAGCGGACAGGCCTACGAGCAGTACTTC.

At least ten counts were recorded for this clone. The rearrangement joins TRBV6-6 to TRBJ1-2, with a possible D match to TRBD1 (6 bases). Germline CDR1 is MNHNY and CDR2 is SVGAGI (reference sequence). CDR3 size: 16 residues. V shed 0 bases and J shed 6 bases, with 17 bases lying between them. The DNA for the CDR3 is TGTGCCAGCAGTTACTCGCGAGGGGGAGGATACAATGGCTACACCTTC. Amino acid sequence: CASSYSRGGGYNGYTF.

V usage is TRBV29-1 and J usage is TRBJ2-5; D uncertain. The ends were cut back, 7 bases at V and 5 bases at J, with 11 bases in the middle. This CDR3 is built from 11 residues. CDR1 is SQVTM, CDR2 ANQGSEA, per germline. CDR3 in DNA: TGCAGCGCAAGAGCGCTGGAGACCCAGTACTTC. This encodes CSARALETQYF.

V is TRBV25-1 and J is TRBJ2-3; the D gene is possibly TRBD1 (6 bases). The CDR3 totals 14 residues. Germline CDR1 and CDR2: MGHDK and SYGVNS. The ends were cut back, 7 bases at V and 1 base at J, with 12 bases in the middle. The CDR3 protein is CASKGTSRTDTQYF. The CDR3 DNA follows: TGTGCCAGCAAAGGGACATCCCGCACAGATACGCAGTATTTT.

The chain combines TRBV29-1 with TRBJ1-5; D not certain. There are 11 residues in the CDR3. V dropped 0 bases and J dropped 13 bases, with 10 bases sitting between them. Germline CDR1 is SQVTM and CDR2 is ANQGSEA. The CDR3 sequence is CSVEDPSGQHF. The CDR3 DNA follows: TGCAGCGTTGAAGACCCTTCCGGGCAGCATTTT.

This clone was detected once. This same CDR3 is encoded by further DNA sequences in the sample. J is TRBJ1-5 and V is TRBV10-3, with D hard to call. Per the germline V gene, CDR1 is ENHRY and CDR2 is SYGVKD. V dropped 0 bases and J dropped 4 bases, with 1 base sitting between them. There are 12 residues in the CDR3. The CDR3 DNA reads TGTGCCATCAGTGAGTCAAATCAGCCCCAGCATTTT. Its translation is CAISESNQPQHF.

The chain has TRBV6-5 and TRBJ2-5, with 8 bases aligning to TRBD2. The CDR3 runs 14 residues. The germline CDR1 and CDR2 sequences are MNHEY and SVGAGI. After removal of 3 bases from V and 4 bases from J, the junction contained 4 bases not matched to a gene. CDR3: CASSYFGGGETQYF. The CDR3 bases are TGTGCCAGCAGTTATTTCGGGGGGGGAGAGACCCAGTACTTC.

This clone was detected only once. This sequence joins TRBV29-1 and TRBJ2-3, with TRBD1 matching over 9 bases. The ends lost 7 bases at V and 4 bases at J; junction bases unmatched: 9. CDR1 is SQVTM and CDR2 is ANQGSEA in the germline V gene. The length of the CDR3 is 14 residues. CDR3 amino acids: CSGLGQGVSDTQYF. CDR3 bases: TGCAGCGGCCTGGGACAGGGAGTGTCAGATACGCAGTATTTT.

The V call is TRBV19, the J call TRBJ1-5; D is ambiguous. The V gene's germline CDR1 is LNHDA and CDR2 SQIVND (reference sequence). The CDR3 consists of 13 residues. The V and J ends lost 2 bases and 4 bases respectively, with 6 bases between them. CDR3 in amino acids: CASSIQKNQPQHF. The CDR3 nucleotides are TGTGCCAGTAGTATACAGAAAAATCAGCCCCAGCATTTT.

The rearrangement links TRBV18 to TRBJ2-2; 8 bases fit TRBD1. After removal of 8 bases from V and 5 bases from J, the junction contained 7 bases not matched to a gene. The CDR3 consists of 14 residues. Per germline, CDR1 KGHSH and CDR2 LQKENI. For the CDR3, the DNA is TGTGCCAGCGCAGGGGGCGCGGAAACCGGGGAGCTGTTTTTT. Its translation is CASAGGAETGELFF.

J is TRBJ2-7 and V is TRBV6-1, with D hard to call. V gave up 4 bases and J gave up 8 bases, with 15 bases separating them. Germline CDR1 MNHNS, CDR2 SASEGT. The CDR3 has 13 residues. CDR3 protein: CASSGEAFSQQYF. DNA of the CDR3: TGTGCCAGCAGTGGGGAAGCGTTTTCTCAGCAGTACTTC.

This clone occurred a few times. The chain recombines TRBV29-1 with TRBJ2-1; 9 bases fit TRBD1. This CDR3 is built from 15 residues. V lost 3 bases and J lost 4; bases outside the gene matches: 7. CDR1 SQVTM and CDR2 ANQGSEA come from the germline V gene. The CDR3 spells CSVEAGQGKYNEQFF. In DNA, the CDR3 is TGCAGCGTTGAGGCGGGACAGGGTAAATACAATGAGCAGTTCTTC.

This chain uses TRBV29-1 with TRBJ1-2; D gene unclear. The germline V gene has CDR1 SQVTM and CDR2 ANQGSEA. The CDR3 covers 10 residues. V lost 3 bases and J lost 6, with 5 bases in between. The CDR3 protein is CSVELNGYTF. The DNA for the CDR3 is TGCAGCGTTGAGTTGAATGGCTACACCTTC.

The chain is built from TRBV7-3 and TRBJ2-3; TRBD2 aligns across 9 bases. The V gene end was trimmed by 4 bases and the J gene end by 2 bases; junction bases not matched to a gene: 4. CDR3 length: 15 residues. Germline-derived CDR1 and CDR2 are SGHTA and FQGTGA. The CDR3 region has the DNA TGTGCCAGCAGCTCACCTAGCGGGATCACAGATACGCAGTATTTT. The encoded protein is CASSSPSGITDTQYF.

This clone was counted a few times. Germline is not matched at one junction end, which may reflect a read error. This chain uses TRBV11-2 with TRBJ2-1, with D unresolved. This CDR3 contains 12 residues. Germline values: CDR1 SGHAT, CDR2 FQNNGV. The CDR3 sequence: CASSLDSATSIF. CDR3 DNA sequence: TGTGCCAGCAGCTTAGATTCGGCTACCTCCATCTTC.

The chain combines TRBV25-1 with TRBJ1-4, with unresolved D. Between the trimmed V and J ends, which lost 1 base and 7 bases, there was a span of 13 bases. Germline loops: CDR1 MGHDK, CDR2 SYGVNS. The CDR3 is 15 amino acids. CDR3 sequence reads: CASSEFRGLGEKLFF. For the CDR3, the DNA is TGTGCCAGCAGTGAATTTCGGGGTTTGGGTGAAAAACTGTTTTTT.

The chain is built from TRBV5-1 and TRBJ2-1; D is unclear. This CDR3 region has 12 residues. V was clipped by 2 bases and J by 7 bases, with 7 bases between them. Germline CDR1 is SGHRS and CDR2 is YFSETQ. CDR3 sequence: CASSLEWNEQFF. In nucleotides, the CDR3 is TGCGCCAGCAGCTTAGAGTGGAATGAGCAGTTCTTC.

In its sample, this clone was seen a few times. The CDR3: CSVLGGYEQYF. DNA for the CDR3: TGCAGTGTCCTTGGGGGCTACGAGCAGTACTTC. The V call is TRBV29-1, the J call TRBJ2-7; perhaps D is TRBD1 or TRBD2 (5 bases each). Germline CDR1 and CDR2: SQVTM and ANQGSEA. The length of the CDR3 is 11 residues.

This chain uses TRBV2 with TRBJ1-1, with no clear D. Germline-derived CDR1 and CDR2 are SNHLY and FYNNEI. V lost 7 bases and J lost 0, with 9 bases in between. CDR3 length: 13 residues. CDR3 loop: CASTRDLNTEAFF. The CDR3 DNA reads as TGTGCCAGCACCAGAGACCTGAACACTGAAGCTTTCTTT.

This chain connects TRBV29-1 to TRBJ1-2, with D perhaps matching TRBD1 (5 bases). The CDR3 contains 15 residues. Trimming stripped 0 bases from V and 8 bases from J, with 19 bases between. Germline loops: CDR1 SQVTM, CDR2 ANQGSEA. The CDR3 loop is CSVEEVGRALHGYTF. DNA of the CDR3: TGCAGCGTTGAAGAGGTTGGCAGGGCCCTTCACGGCTACACCTTC. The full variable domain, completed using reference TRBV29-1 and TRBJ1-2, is SAVISQKPSRDICQRGTSLTIQCQVDSQVTMMFWYRQQPGQSLTLIATANQGSEATYESGFVIDKFPISRPNLTFSTLTVSNMSPEDSSIYLCSVEEVGRALHGYTFGSGTRLTVV.